A selection of T cell receptor beta chains follows, all from one sample in a study of blood T cell repertoires in COVID-19. Sequenced by immunoSEQ multiplex PCR; TCRdb stores in-frame clones only, minus some. The data hold under 300,000 clones, with roughly 90% observed a single time. Input material: PBMCs or T cells enriched from blood (not recorded which). The receptors were sampled from a woman in her twenties or thirties with acute COVID-19. Both conserved end residues are part of each CDR3. The order of the fields is J gene, V gene, clone size, D gene, CDR3 DNA, CDR3 protein. D genes are given only for firm matches. Size is stated for part of the rows, as once, few or many counts, or as a class when the clone is expanded.

TRBJ2-3 | TRBV2 | - | TRBD1 | TGTGCCAGCAGTGAAAGGGGACAGTTTTCTAGCACAGATACGCAGTATTTT | CASSERGQFSSTDTQYF
TRBJ1-1 | TRBV6-5 | once | TRBD1 | TGTGCCAGCCAGGGGGACGGCACTGAAGCTTTCTTT | CASQGDGTEAFF
TRBJ1-2 | TRBV5-6 | - | TRBD1 | TGTGCCAGCAGCTTTTCGGGACAGGGGCTAGGAGGCTACACCTTC | CASSFSGQGLGGYTF
TRBJ2-5 | TRBV7-7 | - | TRBD1 | TGTGCTAGCAGCCTACAGGGGAGTCAAAGGGAGACCCAGTACTTC | CASSLQGSQRETQYF
TRBJ1-2 | TRBV29-1 | - | TRBD1 | TGCAGCGTTCCAGAAGGGGGCCTCTGGGGCTACACCTTC | CSVPEGGLWGYTF
TRBJ2-3 | TRBV6-1 | - | - | TGTGCCAGCAGTGAAAACGCTGGGACTAGCACAGATACGCAGTATTTT | CASSENAGTSTDTQYF
TRBJ1-2 | TRBV13 | - | - | TGTGCCAGCAGCGCCTATGGAGCCTATGGCTACACCTTC | CASSAYGAYGYTF
TRBJ1-5 | TRBV6-5 | - | - | TGTGCCAGCAGTCCCCCCCCAGGGGACGGCCAGCCCCAGCATTTT | CASSPPPGDGQPQHF
TRBJ1-5 | TRBV6-2/TRBV6-3 | - | - | TGTGCCAGCAGTCCCCGACATAGCAATCAGCCCCAGCATTTT | CASSPRHSNQPQHF
TRBJ1-1 | TRBV5-1 | - | - | TGCGCCAGCAGCTTGGGACAGCACAGCACTGAAGCTTTCTTT | CASSLGQHSTEAFF
TRBJ1-4 | TRBV11-2 | - | TRBD1 | TGTGCCAGCAGCTTGACAGGGGAGAAGGAAAAACTGTTTTTT | CASSLTGEKEKLFF
TRBJ1-2 | TRBV30 | - | TRBD1 | TGTGCCTCAACCGGGACAGGGCATGGCTACACCTTC | CASTGTGHGYTF
TRBJ2-4 | TRBV28 | once | TRBD1 | TGTGCCAGCAGTCCCGACAGGGGACACACTCTAGCCAAAAACATTCAGTACTTC | CASSPDRGHTLAKNIQYF
TRBJ2-5 | TRBV7-9 | - | - | TGTGCCAGCAGCTACTACCAGCAAGAGACCCAGTACTTC | CASSYYQQETQYF
TRBJ2-7 | TRBV18 | - | - | TGTGCCAGCTCACCAGGGGACACCTCCTACGAGCAGTACTTC | CASSPGDTSYEQYF
TRBJ1-1 | TRBV7-9 | - | - | TGTGCCAGCAGCTTATCCTGGACGGAGGGTCCTGAAGCTTTCTTT | CASSLSWTEGPEAFF
TRBJ2-3 | TRBV6-2/TRBV6-3 | - | - | TGTGCCAGCAGTGCACTAGCAGATACGCAGTATTTT | CASSALADTQYF
TRBJ1-1 | TRBV18 | - | TRBD1 | TGTGCCAGCTCGACAGGGGTAATTATGAACACTGAAGCTTTCTTT | CASSTGVIMNTEAFF
TRBJ2-2 | TRBV28 | few | TRBD1 | TGTGCCAGCAGATCCCAGCAGGGGGTTGGCGCCGGGGAGCTGTTTTTT | CASRSQQGVGAGELFF
TRBJ1-6 | TRBV27 | - | - | TGTGCCAGCAGACGCCACCTAACCGGACGGGATGGTAATTCACCCCTCCACTTT | CASRRHLTGRDGNSPLHF
TRBJ1-3 | TRBV18 | once | TRBD1 | TGTGCCAGCTCACCGAGACAGGGATCTGGAAACACCATATATTTT | CASSPRQGSGNTIYF
TRBJ2-7 | TRBV28 | - | TRBD2 | TGTGCCAGCAGGACTAGCGGTCCCTACGAGCAGTACTTC | CASRTSGPYEQYF
TRBJ1-5 | TRBV19 | - | - | TGTGCCAGTAGTATCGACAGAAGCCAGCCCCAGCATTTT | CASSIDRSQPQHF
TRBJ2-7 | TRBV7-3 | - | - | TGTGCCAGCAGCTTAAGCCATAGCTCCTACGAGCAGTACTTC | CASSLSHSSYEQYF
TRBJ1-4 | TRBV4-1 | - | - | TGCGCCAGCAGCCACCAGCCGGATGAGGAACTGTTTTTT | CASSHQPDEELFF
TRBJ1-2 | TRBV5-1 | - | - | TGCGCCAGCAGCTTGGGGTCAGGGGCCACAGCTCGCTACACCTTC | CASSLGSGATARYTF
TRBJ2-1 | TRBV27 | - | - | TGTGCCAGCAGTTTTACATCTTCCTACAATGAGCAGTTCTTC | CASSFTSSYNEQFF
TRBJ2-3 | TRBV6-5 | - | - | TGTGCCAGCAGGAACCCTACAGGGTACACAGATACGCAGTATTTT | CASRNPTGYTDTQYF
TRBJ2-3 | TRBV4-3 | few | TRBD2 | TGCGCCAGCAGCCAAGATCTAGCGGGAGGATTGTTGTCAGATACGCAGTATTTT | CASSQDLAGGLLSDTQYF
TRBJ2-7 | TRBV28 | - | - | TGTGCCAGCAGCAGGGGTTCCTACGAGCAGTACTTC | CASSRGSYEQYF
TRBJ1-3 | TRBV6-6 | - | - | TGTGCCAGCAGTAGTCCGGGGAACACCATATATTTT | CASSSPGNTIYF
TRBJ2-7 | TRBV3-1/TRBV3-2 | - | TRBD1 | TGTGCCAGCAGCCAAGATATAGGGACAGGGGAGACCGAGCAGTACTTC | CASSQDIGTGETEQYF
TRBJ1-1 | TRBV29-1 | once | TRBD1 | TGCAGCGTTGTAGGTGGCACAGGGGGGGCGAACACTGAAGCTTTCTTT | CSVVGGTGGANTEAFF
TRBJ2-4 | TRBV13 | - | TRBD2 | TGTGCCAGCAGCTTGGGTGGACTAGCGGGTTATCGGGACATTCAGTACTTC | CASSLGGLAGYRDIQYF
TRBJ1-2 | TRBV19 | few | - | TGTGCCAGTGATGTCGGCCAGGGCCCTAACTATGGCTACACCTTC | CASDVGQGPNYGYTF
TRBJ1-5 | TRBV5-8 | - | TRBD1 | TGTGCCAGCAGACCGGGACAGGGGAAGCCTAGCAATCAGCCCCAGCATTTT | CASRPGQGKPSNQPQHF
TRBJ1-5 | TRBV27 | - | - | TGTGCCAGCAGTCCCACCCCGGGCAGGGCGCGAAATCAGCCCCAGCATTTT | CASSPTPGRARNQPQHF
TRBJ2-7 | TRBV5-6 | - | - | TGTGCCAGCAGCGCGGGACGTATAACCTACGAGCAGTACTTC | CASSAGRITYEQYF
TRBJ1-1 | TRBV6-5 | - | - | TGTGCCAGCAGTCCCGGGCAGGGGTTTTACACTGAAGCTTTCTTT | CASSPGQGFYTEAFF
TRBJ1-1 | TRBV20-1 | - | TRBD1 | TGCAGTGCTAGTGACCCCGTACAGGGGGCCACTGAAGCTTTCTTT | CSASDPVQGATEAFF
TRBJ1-1 | TRBV20-1 | - | - | TGCAGTGCTAGTCGGGACACGAGCACTGAAGCTTTCTTT | CSASRDTSTEAFF
TRBJ2-7 | TRBV6-5 | - | - | TGTGCCATCACGGCGGGCGATATCTCCTACGAGCAGTACTTC | CAITAGDISYEQYF
TRBJ2-3 | TRBV4-3 | once | - | TGCGCCAGCAGCCAAGCGTCGTCAAGCTCCACAGATACGCAGTATTTT | CASSQASSSSTDTQYF
TRBJ2-5 | TRBV5-1 | - | - | TGCGCCAGCAGCTACCGGACAGACTCAGAGACCCAGTACTTC | CASSYRTDSETQYF
TRBJ1-3 | TRBV28 | - | - | TGTGCCAGCAGTAAACACAGGGACTCTGGAAACACCATATATTTT | CASSKHRDSGNTIYF
TRBJ1-5 | TRBV12-3/TRBV12-4 | - | - | TGTGCCAGCAACCCCGGGAGGACGCAGCCCCAGCATTTT | CASNPGRTQPQHF
TRBJ2-3 | TRBV19 | medium-sized | TRBD1 | TGTGCCAGTAGTATTGTAGCACAGGGGGCTTTAGATACGCAGTATTTT | CASSIVAQGALDTQYF
TRBJ2-5 | TRBV5-1 | - | TRBD1 | TGCGCCAGCAGCTTGGCTCGGCAGGGGGCCGAGACCCAGTACTTC | CASSLARQGAETQYF
TRBJ2-1 | TRBV9 | - | TRBD2 | TGTGCCAGCAGCGCCCAGCCGGGACTAGCGGGGCAGGGCTCCTACAATGAGCAGTTCTTC | CASSAQPGLAGQGSYNEQFF
TRBJ2-6 | TRBV5-1 | - | TRBD1 | TGCGCCAGCAGCCAAGGACAGGGCAGCTCTGGGGCCAACGTCCTGACTTTC | CASSQGQGSSGANVLTF
TRBJ1-5 | TRBV12-5 | - | - | TGTGCTAGTGGTTTCGAAGCGGGGCCCCAGCATTTT | CASGFEAGPQHF